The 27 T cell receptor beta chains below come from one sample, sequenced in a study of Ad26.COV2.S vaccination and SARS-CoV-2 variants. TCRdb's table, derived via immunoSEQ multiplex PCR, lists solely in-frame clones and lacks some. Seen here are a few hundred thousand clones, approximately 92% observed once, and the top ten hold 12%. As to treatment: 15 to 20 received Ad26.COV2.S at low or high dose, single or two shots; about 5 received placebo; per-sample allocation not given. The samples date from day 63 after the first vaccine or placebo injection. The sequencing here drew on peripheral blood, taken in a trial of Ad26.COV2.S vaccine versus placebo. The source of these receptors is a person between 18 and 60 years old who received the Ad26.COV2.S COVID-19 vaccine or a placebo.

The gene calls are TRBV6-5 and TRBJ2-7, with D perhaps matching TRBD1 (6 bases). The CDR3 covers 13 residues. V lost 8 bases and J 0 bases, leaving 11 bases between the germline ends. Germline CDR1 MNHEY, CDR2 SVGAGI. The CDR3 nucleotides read TGTGCCAGCGAAAAGACAGGCTCCTACGAGCAGTACTTC. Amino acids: CASEKTGSYEQYF.

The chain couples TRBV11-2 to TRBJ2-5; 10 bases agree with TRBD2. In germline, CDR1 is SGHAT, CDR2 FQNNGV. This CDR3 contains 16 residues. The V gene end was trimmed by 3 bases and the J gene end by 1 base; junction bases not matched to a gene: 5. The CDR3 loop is CASSLARTSGQETQYF. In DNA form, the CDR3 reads TGTGCCAGCAGCTTGGCTAGGACTAGCGGCCAAGAGACCCAGTACTTC. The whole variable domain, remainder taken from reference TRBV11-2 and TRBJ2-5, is EAGVAQSPRYKIIEKRQSVAFWCNPISGHATLYWYQQILGQGPKLLIQFQNNGVVDDSQLPKDRFSAERLKGVDSTLKIQPAKLEDSAVYLCASSLARTSGQETQYFGPGTRLLVL.

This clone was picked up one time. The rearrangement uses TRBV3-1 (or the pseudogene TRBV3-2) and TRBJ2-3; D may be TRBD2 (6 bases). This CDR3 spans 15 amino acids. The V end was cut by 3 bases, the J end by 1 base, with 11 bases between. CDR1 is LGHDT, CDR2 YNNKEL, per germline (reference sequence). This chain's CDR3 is CASSHWDFGTDTQYF. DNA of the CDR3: TGTGCCAGCAGCCACTGGGACTTTGGCACAGATACGCAGTATTTT.

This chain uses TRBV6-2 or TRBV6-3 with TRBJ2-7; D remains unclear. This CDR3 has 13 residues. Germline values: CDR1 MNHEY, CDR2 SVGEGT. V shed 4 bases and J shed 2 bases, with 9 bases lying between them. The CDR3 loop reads CASSFDFTYEQYF. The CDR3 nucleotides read TGTGCCAGCAGTTTTGACTTTACCTACGAGCAGTACTTC.

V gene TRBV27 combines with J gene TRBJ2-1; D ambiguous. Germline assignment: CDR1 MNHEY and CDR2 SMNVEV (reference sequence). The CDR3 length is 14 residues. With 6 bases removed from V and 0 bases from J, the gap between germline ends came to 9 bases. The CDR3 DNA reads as TGTGCCAGCAGGGTGTTGGCCTCCTACAATGAGCAGTTCTTC. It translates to CASRVLASYNEQFF.

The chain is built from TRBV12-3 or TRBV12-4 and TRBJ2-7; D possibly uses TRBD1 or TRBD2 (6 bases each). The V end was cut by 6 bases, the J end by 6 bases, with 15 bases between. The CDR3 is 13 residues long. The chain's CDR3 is CASRPGALGEQYF. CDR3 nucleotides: TGTGCCAGCAGGCCGGGGGCATTGGGCGAGCAGTACTTC.

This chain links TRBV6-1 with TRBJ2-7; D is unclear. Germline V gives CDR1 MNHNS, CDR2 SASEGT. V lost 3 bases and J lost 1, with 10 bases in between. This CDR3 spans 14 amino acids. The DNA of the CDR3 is TGTGCCAGCAGTGAGTACTGGTCTTCCTACGAGCAGTACTTC. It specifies CASSEYWSSYEQYF.

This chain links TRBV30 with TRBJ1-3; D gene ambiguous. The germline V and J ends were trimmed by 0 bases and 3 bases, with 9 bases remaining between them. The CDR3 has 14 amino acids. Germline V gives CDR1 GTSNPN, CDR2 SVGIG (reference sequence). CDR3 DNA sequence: TGTGCCTGGAGTGTGTGGGTCTTTGGAAACACCATATATTTT. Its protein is CAWSVWVFGNTIYF.

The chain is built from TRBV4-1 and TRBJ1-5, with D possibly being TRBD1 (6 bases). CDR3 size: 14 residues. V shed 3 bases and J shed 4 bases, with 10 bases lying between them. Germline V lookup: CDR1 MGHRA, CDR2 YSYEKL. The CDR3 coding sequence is TGCGCCAGCAGCCAGACAGGAGGGAATCAGCCCCAGCATTTT. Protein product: CASSQTGGNQPQHF.

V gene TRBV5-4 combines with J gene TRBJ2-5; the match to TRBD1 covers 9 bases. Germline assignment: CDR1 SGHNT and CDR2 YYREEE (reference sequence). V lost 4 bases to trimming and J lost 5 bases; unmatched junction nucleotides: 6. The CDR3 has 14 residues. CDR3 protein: CASSTGQGYETQYF. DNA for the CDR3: TGTGCCAGCAGCACGGGACAGGGCTACGAGACCCAGTACTTC.

The CDR3: CATSRDQSTDTQYF. The CDR3 nucleotides are TGTGCCACCAGCAGAGATCAGAGCACAGATACGCAGTATTTT. The chain has TRBV15 and TRBJ2-3, with unresolved D. V was pared by 0 bases and J by 0 bases, with 4 bases between. Germline CDR1 and CDR2: LNHNV and YYDKDF (reference sequence). The CDR3 contains 14 residues. Filled out from reference TRBV15 and TRBJ2-3, the complete variable domain reads DAMVIQNPRYQVTQFGKPVTLSCSQTLNHNVMYWYQQKSSQAPKLLFHYYDKDFNNEADTPDNFQSRRPNTSFCFLDIRSPGLGDTAMYLCATSRDQSTDTQYFGPGTRLTVL.

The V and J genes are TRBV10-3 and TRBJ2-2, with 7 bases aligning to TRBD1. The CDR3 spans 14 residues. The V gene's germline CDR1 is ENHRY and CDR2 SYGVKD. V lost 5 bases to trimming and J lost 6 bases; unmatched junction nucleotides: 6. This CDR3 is CAISKGAASGELFF. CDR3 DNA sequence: TGTGCCATCAGTAAGGGGGCTGCGTCCGGGGAGCTGTTTTTT.

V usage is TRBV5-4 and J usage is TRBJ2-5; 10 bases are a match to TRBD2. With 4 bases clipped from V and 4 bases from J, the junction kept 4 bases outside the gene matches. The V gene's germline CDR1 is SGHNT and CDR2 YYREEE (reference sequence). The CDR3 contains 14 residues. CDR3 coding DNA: TGTGCCAGCAGCCAAGGACTAGCGGTAGAGACCCAGTACTTC. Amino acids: CASSQGLAVETQYF.

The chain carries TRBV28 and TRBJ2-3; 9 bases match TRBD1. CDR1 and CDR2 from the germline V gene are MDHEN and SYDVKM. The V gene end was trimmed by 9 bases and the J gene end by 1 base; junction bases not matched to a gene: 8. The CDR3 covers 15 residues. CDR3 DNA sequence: TGTGCCAGTACGGGGACAGGGTCGGGCACAGATACGCAGTATTTT. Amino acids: CASTGTGSGTDTQYF.

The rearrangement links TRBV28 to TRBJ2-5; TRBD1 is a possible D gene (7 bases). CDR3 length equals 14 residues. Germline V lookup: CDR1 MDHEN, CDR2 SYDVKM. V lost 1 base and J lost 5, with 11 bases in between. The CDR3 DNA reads TGTGCCAGCAGTTTATTGACAGGGAGGGAGACCCAGTACTTC. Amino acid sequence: CASSLLTGRETQYF. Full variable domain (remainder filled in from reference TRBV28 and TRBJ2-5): DVKVTQSSRYLVKRTGEKVFLECVQDMDHENMFWYRQDPGLGLRLIYFSYDVKMKEKGDIPEGYSVSREKKERFSLILESASTNQTSMYLCASSLLTGRETQYFGPGTRLLVL.

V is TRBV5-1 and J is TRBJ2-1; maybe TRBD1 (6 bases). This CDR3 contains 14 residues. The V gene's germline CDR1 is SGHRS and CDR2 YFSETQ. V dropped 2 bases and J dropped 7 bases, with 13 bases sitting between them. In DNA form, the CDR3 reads TGCGCCAGCAGCTTTGGACAGTTGTCGAATGAGCAGTTCTTC. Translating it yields CASSFGQLSNEQFF. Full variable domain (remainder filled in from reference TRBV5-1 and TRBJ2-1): KAGVTQTPRYLIKTRGQQVTLSCSPISGHRSVSWYQQTPGQGLQFLFEYFSETQRNKGNFPGRFSGRQFSNSRSEMNVSTLELGDSALYLCASSFGQLSNEQFFGPGTRLTVL.

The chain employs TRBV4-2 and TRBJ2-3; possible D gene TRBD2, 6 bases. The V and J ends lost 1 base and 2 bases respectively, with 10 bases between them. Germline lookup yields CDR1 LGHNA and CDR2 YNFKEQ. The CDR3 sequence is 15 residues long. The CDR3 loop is CASSQGDLSTDTQYF. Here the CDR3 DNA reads TGTGCCAGCAGCCAAGGGGACTTATCCACAGATACGCAGTATTTT.

CDR3 loop: CASSTGTSGITDTQYF. CDR3 coding DNA: TGCGCCAGCAGCACGGGGACTAGCGGAATCACAGATACGCAGTATTTT. The chain is built from TRBV5-1 and TRBJ2-3, with 11 positions matching TRBD2. The CDR3 covers 16 residues. Germline CDR1 and CDR2: SGHRS and YFSETQ. The ends lost 4 bases at V and 2 bases at J; junction bases unmatched: 6.

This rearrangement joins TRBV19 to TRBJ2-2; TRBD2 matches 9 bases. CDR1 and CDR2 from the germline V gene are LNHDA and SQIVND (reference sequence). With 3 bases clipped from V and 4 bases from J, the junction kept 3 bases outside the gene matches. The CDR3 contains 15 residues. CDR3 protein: CASSMGGRATGELFF. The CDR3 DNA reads TGTGCCAGTAGTATGGGCGGGAGGGCCACCGGGGAGCTGTTTTTT. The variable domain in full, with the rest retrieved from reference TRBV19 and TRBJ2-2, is DGGITQSPKYLFRKEGQNVTLSCEQNLNHDAMYWYRQDPGQGLRLIYYSQIVNDFQKGDIAEGYSVSREKKESFPLTVTSAQKNPTAFYLCASSMGGRATGELFFGEGSRLTVL.

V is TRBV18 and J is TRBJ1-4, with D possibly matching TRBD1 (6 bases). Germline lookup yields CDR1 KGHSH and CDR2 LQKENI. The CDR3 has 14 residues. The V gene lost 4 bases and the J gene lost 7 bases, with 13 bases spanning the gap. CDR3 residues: CASSLDRRGEKLFF. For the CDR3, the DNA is TGTGCCAGCTCACTAGACAGGAGGGGTGAAAAACTGTTTTTT. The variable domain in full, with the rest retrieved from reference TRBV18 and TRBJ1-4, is NAGVMQNPRHLVRRRGQEARLRCSPMKGHSHVYWYRQLPEEGLKFMVYLQKENIIDESGMPKERFSAEFPKEGPSILRIQQVVRGDSAAYFCASSLDRRGEKLFFGSGTQLSVL.

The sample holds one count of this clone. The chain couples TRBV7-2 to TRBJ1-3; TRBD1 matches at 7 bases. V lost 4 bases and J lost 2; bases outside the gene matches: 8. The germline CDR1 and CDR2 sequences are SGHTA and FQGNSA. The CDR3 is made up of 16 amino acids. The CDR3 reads CASSSQGVFAGNTIYF. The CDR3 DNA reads TGTGCCAGCAGCTCCCAGGGGGTTTTCGCTGGAAACACCATATATTTT. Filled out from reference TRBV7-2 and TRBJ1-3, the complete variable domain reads GAGVSQSPSNKVTEKGKDVELRCDPISGHTALYWYRQSLGQGLEFLIYFQGNSAPDKSGLPSDRFSAERTGGSVSTLTIQRTQQEDSAVYLCASSSQGVFAGNTIYFGEGSWLTVV.

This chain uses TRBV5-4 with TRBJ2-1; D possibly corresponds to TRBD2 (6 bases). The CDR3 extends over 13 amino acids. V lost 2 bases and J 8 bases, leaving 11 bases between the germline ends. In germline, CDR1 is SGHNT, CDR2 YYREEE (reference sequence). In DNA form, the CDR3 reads TGTGCCAGCAGCTTTACGGGAGAGGATGAGCAGTTCTTC. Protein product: CASSFTGEDEQFF.

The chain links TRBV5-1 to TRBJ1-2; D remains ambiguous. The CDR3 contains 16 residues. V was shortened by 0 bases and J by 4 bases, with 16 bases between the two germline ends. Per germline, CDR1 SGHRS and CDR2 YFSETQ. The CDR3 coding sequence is TGCGCCAGCAGCTTGGACCGTCGAAACTCGGGCTATGGCTACACCTTC. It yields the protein CASSLDRRNSGYGYTF.

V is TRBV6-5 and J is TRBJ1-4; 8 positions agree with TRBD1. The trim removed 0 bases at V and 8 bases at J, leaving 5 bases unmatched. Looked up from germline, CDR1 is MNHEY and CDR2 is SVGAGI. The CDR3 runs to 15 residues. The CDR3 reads CASSYSTGEEEKLFF. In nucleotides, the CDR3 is TGTGCCAGCAGTTACTCGACAGGGGAGGAAGAAAAACTGTTTTTT.

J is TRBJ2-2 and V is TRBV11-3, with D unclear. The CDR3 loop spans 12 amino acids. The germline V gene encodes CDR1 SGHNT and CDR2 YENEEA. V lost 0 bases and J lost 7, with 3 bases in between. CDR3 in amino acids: CASSLEVGELFF. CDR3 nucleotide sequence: TGTGCCAGCAGCTTAGAAGTCGGGGAGCTGTTTTTT.

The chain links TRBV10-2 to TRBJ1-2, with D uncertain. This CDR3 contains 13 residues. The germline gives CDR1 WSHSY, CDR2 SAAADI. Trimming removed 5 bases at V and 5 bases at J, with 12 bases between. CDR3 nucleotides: TGCGCCAGCAGTCCCACAGTTCTTTATGGCTACACCTTC. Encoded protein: CASSPTVLYGYTF.

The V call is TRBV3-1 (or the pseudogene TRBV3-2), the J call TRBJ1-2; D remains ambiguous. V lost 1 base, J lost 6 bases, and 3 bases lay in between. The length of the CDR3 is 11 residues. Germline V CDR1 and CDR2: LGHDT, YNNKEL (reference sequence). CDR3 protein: CASSQGDGYTF. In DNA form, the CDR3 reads TGTGCCAGCAGCCAAGGCGATGGCTACACCTTC.